This TCR beta chain was found in a study of blood T cell repertoires in COVID-19. Study background: PBMCs, B-cell-depleted T cells, or T cells provided the cDNA or gDNA that made up the material.

In terms of age and location, participants ranged from about 18 to 100 years and lived in about 25 US areas. The CDR3 has 16 amino acids. CDR1 and CDR2 from the germline V gene are SGHRS and YFSETQ. Trimming took off 0 bases at V and 2 bases at J, with 11 bases between the two ends. In the authors' methods: Reference gene primer amplification in the assay estimated nucleated cell counts. Here immunoSEQ multiplex PCR was the method, and the copy in TCRdb shows in-frame clones only, minus some. The DNA was the basis for D and trimming; V, J and clone size are from that table. This sample yields about 180,000 clones, of which 80% are seen a single time; approximately 15% belongs to the top ten.

The chain uses TRBV5-1 and TRBJ1-4; a weak D match, TRBD1 (6 bases). This receptor was obtained from a man aged 55 to 69 who had been exposed to COVID-19. The specimen was PBMCs or T cells enriched from blood (not recorded which). The CDR3 DNA sequence: TGCGCCAGCAGCTTGGACAGGGATCGCACTAATGAAAAACTGTTTTTT. Its translation: CASSLDRDRTNEKLFF.